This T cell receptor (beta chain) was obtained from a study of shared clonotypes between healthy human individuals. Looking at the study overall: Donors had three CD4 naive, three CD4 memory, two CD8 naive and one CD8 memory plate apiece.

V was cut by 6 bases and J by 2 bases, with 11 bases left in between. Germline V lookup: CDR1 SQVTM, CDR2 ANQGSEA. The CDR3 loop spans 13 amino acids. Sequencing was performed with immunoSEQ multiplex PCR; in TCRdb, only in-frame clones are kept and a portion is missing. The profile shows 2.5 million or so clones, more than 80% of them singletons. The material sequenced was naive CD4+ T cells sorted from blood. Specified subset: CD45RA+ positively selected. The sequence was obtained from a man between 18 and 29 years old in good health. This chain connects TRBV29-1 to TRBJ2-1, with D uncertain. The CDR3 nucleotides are TGCAGCGTGGGGAAAGAAACCTACAATGAGCAGTTCTTC. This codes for CSVGKETYNEQFF.